The 19 T cell receptor beta chains below were found in one sample sequenced in a study of CD8+CD57+ T cells in acquired aplastic anemia. Patients who underwent sequencing had shown CD8+CD57+ cell expansion by flow cytometry. It was genomic DNA that served as the template for profiling TCR beta VDJ and CDR3. TCRdb ran MiXCR on the reads and lists one entry per CDR3 protein. The sample lists under 200,000 distinct CDR3 sequences, roughly 48% occurring once. Sequenced: sorted CD4+, CD8+, or CD8+CD57+ T cells (not recorded which) from PBMCs. The receptors derive from a human donor with aplastic anemia.

The V and J genes are TRBV2 and TRBJ1-1; 8 nucleotides line up with TRBD1. J lost 1 base, V lost 4 bases, and 8 bases had no gene match. Germline V CDR1 and CDR2: SNHLY, FYNNEI. This CDR3 contains 16 residues. CDR3 residues: CASSASTGTGNTEAFF. The CDR3, as DNA: TGTGCCAGCAGTGCCTCAACCGGGACAGGGAACACTGAAGCTTTCTTT.

The chain recombines TRBV12-3 or TRBV12-4 with TRBJ1-1, with D possibly matching TRBD1 (5 bases). The CDR3 is 13 amino acids. The V end was cut by 5 bases, the J end by 3 bases, with 10 bases between. CDR3 in amino acids: CASSPMGDTEAFF. CDR3 sequence (DNA): TGTGCCAGCAGTCCGATGGGGGACACTGAAGCTTTCTTT.

This clonotype was observed many times. The V call is TRBV5-1, the J call TRBJ1-1; 7 nucleotides match TRBD1. This CDR3 region has 12 residues. Trimming cost V 4 bases and J 14 bases; bases outside gene matches: 11. Germline CDR1 is SGHRS and CDR2 is YFSETQ. CDR3 amino acids: CASSRDSGLSFF. The CDR3 DNA reads as TGCGCCAGCAGCCGGGACAGTGGCCTCAGCTTCTTT.

This clonotype has ten or more counts. The chain combines TRBV20-1 with TRBJ1-6; TRBD1 might be the D (6 bases). The CDR3 has 16 residues. Trimming stripped 3 bases from V and 5 bases from J, with 17 bases between. Germline CDR1 is DFQATT and CDR2 is SNEGSKA (reference sequence). In DNA, the CDR3 is TGCAGTGCTAGGAGTTTTCAGGGGTCGGATAATTCACCCCTCCACTTT. Its translation: CSARSFQGSDNSPLHF.

The table lists this clonotype with many counts. The rearrangement joins TRBV3-1 to TRBJ1-1; D is uncertain. Looked up from germline, CDR1 is LGHDT and CDR2 is YNNKEL (reference sequence). There are 13 residues in the CDR3. The V and J ends lost 2 bases and 4 bases respectively, with 8 bases between them. The CDR3 here is CASSQSGSTEAFF. CDR3 coding DNA: TGTGCCAGCAGCCAATCAGGAAGCACTGAAGCTTTCTTT.

The chain uses TRBV19 and TRBJ2-3; 10 nucleotides line up with TRBD1. Trimming removed 11 bases from V and 7 bases from J; junction bases left unmatched: 6. CDR3 length: 12 residues. Germline CDR1 LNHDA, CDR2 SQIVND (reference sequence). The CDR3 region is CAGGTGEHTQYF. The CDR3 DNA reads as TGTGCCGGCGGGACAGGGGAACATACGCAGTATTTT.

This sequence joins TRBV20-1 and TRBJ2-5; tentatively, D is TRBD2 (6 bases). The CDR3 has 13 amino acids. Germline CDR1 reads DFQATT; CDR2 reads SNEGSKA (reference sequence). The V and J ends lost 3 bases and 6 bases respectively, with 14 bases between them. CDR3 DNA: TGCAGTGCTAGTGGTGGAGGGTACAAGACCCAGTACTTC. Amino acids: CSASGGGYKTQYF.

In its sample, this clonotype was seen many times. The chain has TRBV5-1 and TRBJ1-1; possible D gene TRBD1, 6 bases. Germline V gene lookup returns CDR1 SGHRS and CDR2 YFSETQ. This CDR3 has 17 residues. V dropped 4 bases and J dropped 0 bases, with 19 bases sitting between them. CDR3 residues: CASSHREGTLMNTEAFF. The CDR3 nucleotides are TGCGCCAGCAGCCACAGGGAAGGGACCCTTATGAACACTGAAGCTTTCTTT.

The V gene is TRBV12-3 or TRBV12-4, the J gene TRBJ1-2; 7 nucleotides line up with TRBD1. J lost 6 bases, V lost 6 bases, and 7 bases had no gene match. CDR3 length: 13 amino acids. For the CDR3, the DNA is TGTGCCAGCAGCCAGACAGGGTGGAATGGCTACACCTTC. Translated: CASSQTGWNGYTF.

V gene TRBV10-1 combines with J gene TRBJ2-3; unclear D gene. CDR3 length: 15 amino acids. Germline loops: CDR1 WNHNN, CDR2 SYGVQD (reference sequence). V was pared by 10 bases and J by 1 base, with 18 bases between. CDR3 DNA sequence: TGCGCCACCACATTGGTCCTAAGGGGCACAGATACGCAGTATTTT. As protein: CATTLVLRGTDTQYF.

This chain connects TRBV19 to TRBJ1-2; possibly TRBD1 for D (6 bases). V lost 4 bases and J lost 4, with 10 bases in between. The CDR3 is made up of 13 amino acids. Germline-derived CDR1 and CDR2 are LNHDA and SQIVND (reference sequence). CDR3 in DNA: TGTGCCAGTAGTACTACAGGGTCCTATGGCTACACCTTC. This codes for CASSTTGSYGYTF.

This chain uses TRBV6-1 with TRBJ1-4; D perhaps matches TRBD1 (6 bases). Trimming stripped 4 bases from V and 8 bases from J, with 14 bases between. The CDR3 consists of 14 residues. Germline values: CDR1 MNHNS, CDR2 SASEGT. The CDR3 sequence: CASSVSGAQEKLFF. The CDR3 DNA sequence: TGTGCCAGCAGTGTATCAGGGGCCCAGGAAAAACTGTTTTTT.

This rearrangement joins TRBV2 to TRBJ2-1; 11 bases are shared with TRBD1. J was trimmed by 7 bases and V by 4 bases; bases with no gene match: 3. CDR3 size: 14 residues. Germline lookup yields CDR1 SNHLY and CDR2 FYNNEI. CDR3 in DNA: TGTGCCAGCAGTGTAGGACAGGGGGCGAATGAGCAGTTCTTC. This sequence encodes CASSVGQGANEQFF.

The genes are TRBV20-1 and TRBJ2-4, with a weak D call TRBD1 (6 bases). Germline CDR1 reads DFQATT; CDR2 reads SNEGSKA (reference sequence). Between the trimmed V and J ends, which lost 1 base and 9 bases, there was a span of 22 bases. The CDR3 spans 16 residues. CDR3 residues: CSARVVPQGPGGIQYF. The DNA for the CDR3 is TGCAGTGCTAGAGTAGTCCCCCAGGGGCCGGGCGGCATTCAGTACTTC.

The chain uses TRBV7-7 and TRBJ2-7, with D possibly being TRBD1 or TRBD2 (5 bases each). Germline CDR1 SSHAT, CDR2 FNYEAQ (reference sequence). V gave up 5 bases and J gave up 5 bases, with 10 bases separating them. There are 12 residues in the CDR3. The DNA for the CDR3 is TGTGCCAGCAGCAGGGGCGGGCACGAGCAGTACTTC. This encodes CASSRGGHEQYF.

The rearrangement links TRBV18 to TRBJ2-5; maybe TRBD2 (5 bases). CDR1 is KGHSH and CDR2 is LQKENI in the germline V gene. This CDR3 has 15 amino acids. Trimming stripped 0 bases from V and 4 bases from J, with 12 bases between. The DNA for the CDR3 is TGTGCCAGCTCACCACCCCACCACCGGGGAGAGACCCAGTACTTC. Protein product: CASSPPHHRGETQYF.

The V gene is TRBV11-3, the J gene TRBJ2-7; tentatively, D is TRBD1 or TRBD2 (7 bases each). In germline, CDR1 is SGHNT, CDR2 YENEEA. The CDR3 has 15 residues. V lost 1 base and J 2 bases, leaving 12 bases between the germline ends. The CDR3 bases are TGTGCCAGCAGCTTAGTCCAGGGGGGGACCTACGAGCAGTACTTC. This codes for CASSLVQGGTYEQYF. Full variable domain (missing parts from reference TRBV11-3 and TRBJ2-7): EAGVVQSPRYKIIEKKQPVAFWCNPISGHNTLYWYLQNLGQGPELLIRYENEEAVDDSQLPKDRFSAERLKGVDSTLKIQPAELGDSAVYLCASSLVQGGTYEQYFGPGTRLTVT.

The sample holds many counts of this clonotype. This chain joins TRBV19 and TRBJ2-3, with D unresolved. The germline V gene has CDR1 LNHDA and CDR2 SQIVND (reference sequence). The CDR3 has 14 residues. Trimming pared 5 bases from V and 11 bases from J, leaving 20 bases between. This CDR3 is CASSPQTGPKLQYF. The CDR3 nucleotides read TGTGCCAGTAGTCCTCAAACGGGCCCCAAATTGCAGTATTTT. Combining the CDR3 with reference TRBV19 and TRBJ2-3 gives the whole variable domain DGGITQSPKYLFRKEGQNVTLSCEQNLNHDAMYWYRQDPGQGLRLIYYSQIVNDFQKGDIAEGYSVSREKKESFPLTVTSAQKNPTAFYLCASSPQTGPKLQYFGPGTRLTVL.

Concerning this clonotype itself: At one of its ends the junction is not consistent with the germline gene, which may arise from a read error. The chain recombines TRBV19 with TRBJ1-2, with 9 bases identical to TRBD1. Germline CDR1 and CDR2: LNHDA and SQIVND (reference sequence). The CDR3 spans 15 residues. The CDR3: CASSIDRDRDYGYIF. DNA for the CDR3: TGTGCCAGTAGTATTGACCGGGACAGGGATTATGGCTACATCTTC.